This TCR beta chain was identified in a study of T cells after yellow fever vaccination. TCRdb reanalysed the 5' RACE reads using MiXCR and keeps one entry per CDR3 protein. The repertoire holds just under 600,000 distinct CDR3 sequences, with roughly 13% as singletons. The sequencing here drew on PBMCs, taken on the day of the yellow fever booster vaccination. This clonotype was sampled from a man between 25 and 39 years old who received the YFV17D yellow fever vaccine.

CDR3 residues: CSVVLAKNIQYF. DNA for the CDR3: TGCAGCGTTGTATTGGCCAAAAACATTCAGTACTTC. The chain has TRBV29-1 and TRBJ2-4; D is ambiguous. The germline V and J ends were trimmed by 4 bases and 1 base, with 5 bases remaining between them. Germline-derived CDR1 and CDR2 are SQVTM and ANQGSEA. The CDR3 is 12 residues long.